This T cell receptor (beta chain) emerged from a study of CD8 T cells in Susac syndrome. Per the germline V gene, CDR1 is SQVTM and CDR2 is ANQGSEA. V lost 5 bases and J lost 8, with 19 bases in between. The CDR3 spans 14 residues. Random hexamers primed reverse transcription of roughly 0.45 to 1 ug RNA. TCRdb re-analysed the immunoSEQ multiplex PCR reads in MiXCR, keeping a single row per CDR3 protein. The repertoire holds 120,000 or so distinct CDR3 sequences, with over 90% as singletons. The source material was CD4+ T cells from PBMCs. The source is a human donor in good health. The J gene is TRBJ2-1, the V gene TRBV29-1; a weak D match, TRBD2 (6 bases). CDR3 protein: CSVNLARIPHEQFF. CDR3 nucleotides: TGCAGCGTTAACCTAGCGAGAATCCCTCATGAGCAGTTCTTC.